Listed here are 19 T cell receptor beta chains from one sample, sequenced in a study of beta chain features in type 1 diabetes. The isolated RNA, all of it, was reverse transcribed, so expressed TCRB transcripts were what got sequenced. The repertoire was sequenced with immunoSEQ multiplex PCR; TCRdb's copy has only in-frame clones and lacks some. The table includes hundreds of thousands of clones, roughly an eighth detected once. The specimen sequenced was naive CD4+ T cells from blood. The receptors stem from a woman in her late teens or twenties in good health.

This sequence joins TRBV15 and TRBJ2-5; possible D gene TRBD1, 5 bases. Germline V gene lookup returns CDR1 LNHNV and CDR2 YYDKDF (reference sequence). Between the trimmed V and J ends, which lost 6 bases and 0 bases, there was a span of 17 bases. The length of the CDR3 is 16 residues. The CDR3 region is CATSPEWGRHQETQYF. The CDR3 bases are TGTGCCACCAGTCCTGAATGGGGCAGACACCAAGAGACCCAGTACTTC.

The chain couples TRBV9 to TRBJ1-4, with 7 bases fitting TRBD1. The CDR3 loop spans 15 amino acids. Trimming cost V 4 bases and J 4 bases; bases outside gene matches: 7. Germline assignment: CDR1 SGDLS and CDR2 YYNGEE. The CDR3: CASSTRQGYNEKLFF. CDR3 in DNA: TGTGCCAGCAGCACTCGACAGGGCTATAATGAAAAACTGTTTTTT. Based on the CDR3 plus reference TRBV9 and TRBJ1-4, the full variable domain is DSGVTQTPKHLITATGQRVTLRCSPRSGDLSVYWYQQSLDQGLQFLIQYYNGEERAKGNILERFSAQQFPDLHSELNLSSLELGDSALYFCASSTRQGYNEKLFFGSGTQLSVL.

The rearrangement links TRBV4-3 to TRBJ1-2; no clear D gene. CDR3 length: 14 residues. Germline V lookup: CDR1 LGHNA, CDR2 YSLEER. The germline V and J ends were trimmed by 1 base and 3 bases, with 9 bases remaining between them. CDR3 DNA sequence: TGCGCCAGCAGCCAAGTCTCTTTCGACTATGGCTACACCTTC. Translating gives CASSQVSFDYGYTF.

This chain joins TRBV6-5 and TRBJ1-1; D call uncertain. This CDR3 region has 13 residues. V was trimmed by 0 bases and J by 4 bases, leaving 6 bases between them. Germline CDR1 reads MNHEY; CDR2 reads SVGAGI. For the CDR3, the DNA is TGTGCCAGCAGTTACTCCGTCGGCACTGAAGCTTTCTTT. It codes for CASSYSVGTEAFF.

The rearrangement uses TRBV25-1 and TRBJ1-5; D may be TRBD1 (5 bases). CDR1 is MGHDK and CDR2 is SYGVNS in the germline V gene. CDR3 length: 13 amino acids. V was clipped by 4 bases and J by 6 bases, with 10 bases between them. The CDR3 reads CASSGQGRQPQHF. The CDR3 DNA reads TGTGCCAGCAGTGGGCAGGGCCGTCAGCCCCAGCATTTT. The full variable domain, rest sourced from reference TRBV25-1 and TRBJ1-5, is EADIYQTPRYLVIGTGKKITLECSQTMGHDKMYWYQQDPGMELHLIHYSYGVNSTEKGDLSSESTVSRIRTEHFPLTLESARPSHTSQYLCASSGQGRQPQHFGDGTRLSIL.

This clone was seen more than once but under ten times. V usage is TRBV7-9 and J usage is TRBJ1-3; 10 nucleotides align to TRBD1. The J segment lost 3 bases and the V segment lost 5 bases, leaving 7 bases of the junction unmatched. Germline V CDR1 and CDR2: SEHNR, FQNEAQ (reference sequence). The CDR3 extends over 16 amino acids. CDR3 protein: CASSLTDRGNGNTIYF. The CDR3 nucleotides are TGTGCCAGCAGCCTCACGGACAGGGGGAATGGAAACACCATATATTTT.

This clone was seen a few times. The junction shows a germline mismatch at one end, possibly a read error. The chain combines TRBV9 with TRBJ1-1; D ambiguous. The CDR3 is 8 amino acids. The germline V gene has CDR1 SGDLS and CDR2 YYNGEE. Here the CDR3 reads CASSTGQF. Here the CDR3 DNA reads TGTGCCAGCAGCACCGGGCAGTTT.

The V call is TRBV6-5, the J call TRBJ1-6; a weak D match, TRBD1 (5 bases). CDR3 length: 13 residues. Trimming removed 4 bases at V and 14 bases at J, with 15 bases between. The germline CDR1 and CDR2 sequences are MNHEY and SVGAGI. The CDR3 DNA reads as TGTGCCAGCAGTTTGGGTGGGGGACGGGCCCTCCACTTT. This gives the protein CASSLGGGRALHF.

Only a few counts were recorded for this clone. This sequence joins TRBV23-1 and TRBJ1-3; D perhaps matches TRBD1 (5 bases). TRBV23-1 is an open reading frame, and its role is uncertain. V was pared by 2 bases and J by 8 bases, with 16 bases between. This CDR3 contains 15 residues. In DNA, the CDR3 is TGCGCCAGCAGTCAAAGGGACCGGCCGGGGGACACCATATATTTT. Its translation is CASSQRDRPGDTIYF.

There are a few counts of this clone. The sample carries other DNA sequences with the same CDR3. This chain links TRBV18 with TRBJ2-6; D may correspond to TRBD1 or TRBD2 (5 bases each). The ends were cut back, 0 bases at V and 1 base at J, with 7 bases in the middle. Germline-derived CDR1 and CDR2 are KGHSH and LQKENI. CDR3 length equals 16 residues. The CDR3 reads CASSPPGRSGANVLTF. CDR3 coding DNA: TGTGCCAGCTCACCACCGGGACGGTCTGGGGCCAACGTCCTGACTTTC.

This clone has a handful of counts. V is TRBV15 and J is TRBJ2-2; TRBD1 might be the D (6 bases). V was cut by 0 bases and J by 4 bases, with 9 bases left in between. Germline lookup yields CDR1 LNHNV and CDR2 YYDKDF (reference sequence). This CDR3 spans 15 amino acids. CDR3 sequence (DNA): TGTGCCACCAGCAGAGATAGGACAGCCACCGGGGAGCTGTTTTTT. Translation: CATSRDRTATGELFF.

The CDR3 nucleotides are TGTGCCAGCAGTGCTAGCGGGAGCCTCACAGATACGCAGTATTTT. Protein: CASSASGSLTDTQYF. The V call is TRBV28, the J call TRBJ2-3; 10 nucleotides line up with TRBD2. The germline V gene has CDR1 MDHEN and CDR2 SYDVKM. V was pared by 5 bases and J by 2 bases, with 4 bases of the junction left unmatched. The CDR3 sequence is 15 residues long.

The chain is built from TRBV12-5 and TRBJ1-5; tentative D call: TRBD1 (6 bases). Germline CDR1 LGHNT, CDR2 FRNRAP. The CDR3 runs 15 residues. V shed 6 bases and J shed 7 bases, with 19 bases lying between them. CDR3 region: CASGDRSGAGQPQHF. In DNA, the CDR3 is TGTGCTAGTGGGGACCGGTCGGGGGCAGGGCAGCCCCAGCATTTT.

The genes are TRBV5-1 and TRBJ2-3; tentative D call: TRBD2 (5 bases). Trimming shortened V by 6 bases and J by 1 base, and 15 bases separated the two germline ends. Germline CDR1 and CDR2: SGHRS and YFSETQ. The CDR3 contains 15 residues. This CDR3 is CASIRGGVRTDTQYF. The CDR3 nucleotides read TGCGCCAGCATTAGAGGAGGAGTACGCACAGATACGCAGTATTTT. Full variable domain (missing parts from reference TRBV5-1 and TRBJ2-3): KAGVTQTPRYLIKTRGQQVTLSCSPISGHRSVSWYQQTPGQGLQFLFEYFSETQRNKGNFPGRFSGRQFSNSRSEMNVSTLELGDSALYLCASIRGGVRTDTQYFGPGTRLTVL.

V is TRBV7-9 and J is TRBJ2-1; D remains ambiguous. The CDR3 is 15 residues long. Germline V gene lookup returns CDR1 SEHNR and CDR2 FQNEAQ (reference sequence). V was cut by 6 bases and J by 6 bases, with 18 bases left in between. The CDR3, as DNA: TGTGCCAGCAGATCTCGGGCTGGGTCCGGCAATGAGCAGTTCTTC. Its protein product is CASRSRAGSGNEQFF.

V gene TRBV30 combines with J gene TRBJ1-4; D unclear. The germline V gene encodes CDR1 GTSNPN and CDR2 SVGIG (reference sequence). The CDR3 is 14 residues long. Deletions cut 1 base from V and 1 base from J, with 7 bases between. Written as DNA, the CDR3 is TGTGCCTGGAGTGAAAAGGGAACTAATGAAAAACTGTTTTTT. It specifies CAWSEKGTNEKLFF. The full variable domain, rest sourced from reference TRBV30 and TRBJ1-4, is SQTIHQWPATLVQPVGSPLSLECTVEGTSNPNLYWYRQAAGRGLQLLFYSVGIGQISSEVPQNLSASRPQDRQFILSSKKLLLSDSGFYLCAWSEKGTNEKLFFGSGTQLSVL.

This clone was detected ten times or more. This chain joins TRBV30 and TRBJ2-1; 7 bases align to TRBD2. This CDR3 has 16 residues. Losses at the gene ends were 2 bases for V and 5 bases for J; bases not matched to a gene: 12. Germline CDR1 is GTSNPN and CDR2 is SVGIG (reference sequence). CDR3 coding DNA: TGTGCCTGGAGTTATCCATTAGCGGGTGGGAACAATGAGCAGTTCTTC. Translation gives CAWSYPLAGGNNEQFF.

The V gene is TRBV5-1, the J gene TRBJ1-1, with a weak D call TRBD1 (5 bases). The V end lost 1 base, the J end lost 8 bases, and 6 bases lay between the germline ends. Germline V gene sequence: CDR1 SGHRS, CDR2 YFSETQ. This CDR3 comprises 11 residues. This chain's CDR3 is CASSLRTEAFF. The DNA of the CDR3 is TGCGCCAGCAGCTTGCGGACAGAAGCTTTCTTT.

This clone was seen more than once but under ten times. This chain connects TRBV25-1 to TRBJ2-4; 8 bases map to TRBD1. Trimming at V came to 7 bases and at J to 4 bases, leaving 6 bases not matched to a gene. This CDR3 spans 14 amino acids. Germline loops: CDR1 MGHDK, CDR2 SYGVNS. DNA for the CDR3: TGTGCCAGCACCCCTACAGGGGGAAAAAACATTCAGTACTTC. Its translation is CASTPTGGKNIQYF.